The clone carrying this T cell receptor beta chain was found a few times. Its matching antigen is unknown. The V gene lost 5 bases and the J gene lost 7 bases, with 10 bases spanning the gap. The V gene's germline CDR1 is MDHEN and CDR2 SYDVKM. This CDR3 region has 12 residues. Profiling relied on immunoSEQ multiplex PCR, and the TCRdb table lists in-frame clones only, not all of them. This sample has 25,000 to 35,000 clones; around 90% occur once, and the top ten carry approximately 2.2%. The sample originates from a study of neoadjuvant nivolumab and ipilimumab in lung cancer. Study-level findings and limits: From pretherapy to surgery, tumor richness and clonality rose with dual therapy. TCR clonality did not significantly correlate with pathologic tumor regression.

The receptor was isolated from an adult with non-small cell lung cancer. The chain recombines TRBV28 with TRBJ2-3; the D gene is possibly TRBD1 (6 bases). The material was peripheral blood, obtained after neoadjuvant nivolumab, alone or with ipilimumab, at or shortly before surgery. CDR3 residues: CASSQTGYTQYF. As DNA, the CDR3 is TGTGCCAGCAGTCAAACAGGGTATACGCAGTATTTT.